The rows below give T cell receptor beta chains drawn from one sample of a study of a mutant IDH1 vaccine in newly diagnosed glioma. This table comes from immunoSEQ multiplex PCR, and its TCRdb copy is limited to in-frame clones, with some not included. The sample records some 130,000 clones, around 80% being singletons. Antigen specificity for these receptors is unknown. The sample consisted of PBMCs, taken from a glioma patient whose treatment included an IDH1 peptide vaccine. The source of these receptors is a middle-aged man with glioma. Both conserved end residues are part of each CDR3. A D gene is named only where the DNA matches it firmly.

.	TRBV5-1	CASSPGGGLTEAFF
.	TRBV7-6	CASSPIVVGNEQYF
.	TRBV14	CASSQVGQLLEAFF
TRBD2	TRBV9	CASSPTSGRANEQFF
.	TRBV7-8	CASSYGTGYEQYF
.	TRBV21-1	CASLYNSGSADTQYF
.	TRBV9	CASSVGTHYAGRTDTQYF
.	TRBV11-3	CASSLGGQRDTEAFF
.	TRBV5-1	CASSLEGSNQPQHF
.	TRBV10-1	CASSPGRYEQYF
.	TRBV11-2	CASSRIKDIVNYGYTF
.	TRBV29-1	CSVEEGKGSSYEQYF
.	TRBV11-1	CASSLLNTGELFF
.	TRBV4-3	CASSQRRGTYNEQFF
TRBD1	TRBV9	CASSEGQGIYNEQFF
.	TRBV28	CASRDPIPGELFF
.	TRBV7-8	CASSPGYNEQFF
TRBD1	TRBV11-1	CASSLGQGAPGETQYF
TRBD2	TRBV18	CASSSLAGGEQTQYF
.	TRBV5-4	CASSFGGRGNEQFF
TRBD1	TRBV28	CASSLSGGRVNQPQHF
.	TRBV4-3	CASSQGAGVGYTF
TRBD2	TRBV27	CASSLSTSGSGTQYF
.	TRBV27	CASSPLAGSYEQYF
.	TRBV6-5	CASTERGGAYEQYF
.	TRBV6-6	CASSPSQNTEAFF
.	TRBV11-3	CASSLGPGLVTGELFF